This T cell receptor (gamma chain) was captured by sequencing in a study of Vδ1+ human thymocytes. Germline loops: CDR1 EGSNGY, CDR2 YDSYNSKV. The CDR3 contains 15 residues. Germline trimming cut 0 bases from V and 6 bases from J; bases unmatched to any gene: 7. Extracted RNA was reverse transcribed into cDNA. Multiplex PCR used pooled V-gene forward primers and a constant-region reverse primer to amplify CDR3s. TCRdb reanalysed the multiplex PCR reads with CATT. This sample has tens of thousands of gamma-chain clones, with 20% to 25% found just once. On this clone itself: What it binds is unknown.

Overall study findings and caveats: In the thymus, TRG and TRD repertoires looked highly polyclonal with Gaussian CDR3 lengths. Unlike peripheral blood Vdelta1+ controls, thymic delta-chain sequences included approximately 21% Vdelta2 and few Vdelta3.

The TCR originated in a girl under three years old who had congenital heart surgery. Sequencing was carried out using Vdelta1+ gamma-delta thymocytes from the thymus. This sample's subset: FACS-sorted CD3+ TCRalphabeta- TCRVdelta1+ TCRVdelta2- thymocytes. This sequence joins TRGV2 and TRGJP2. The CDR3 region is CATWDGPCGDWIKTF. In nucleotides, the CDR3 is TGTGCCACCTGGGACGGGCCGTGTGGTGATTGGATCAAGACGTTT.